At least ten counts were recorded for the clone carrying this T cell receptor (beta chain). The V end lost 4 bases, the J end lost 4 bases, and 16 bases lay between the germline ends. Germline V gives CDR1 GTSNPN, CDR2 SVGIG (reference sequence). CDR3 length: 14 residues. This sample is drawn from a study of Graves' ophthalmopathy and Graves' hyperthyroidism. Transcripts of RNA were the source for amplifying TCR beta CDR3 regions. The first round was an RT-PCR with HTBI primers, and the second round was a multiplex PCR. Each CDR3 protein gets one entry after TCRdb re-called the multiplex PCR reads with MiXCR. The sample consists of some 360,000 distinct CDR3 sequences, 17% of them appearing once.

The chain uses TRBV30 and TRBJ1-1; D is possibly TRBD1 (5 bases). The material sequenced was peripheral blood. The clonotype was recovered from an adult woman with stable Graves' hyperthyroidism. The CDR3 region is CAWNVGDVGTEAFF. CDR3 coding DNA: TGTGCCTGGAACGTAGGGGACGTGGGCACTGAAGCTTTCTTT. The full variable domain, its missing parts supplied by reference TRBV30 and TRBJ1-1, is SQTIHQWPATLVQPVGSPLSLECTVEGTSNPNLYWYRQAAGRGLQLLFYSVGIGQISSEVPQNLSASRPQDRQFILSSKKLLLSDSGFYLCAWNVGDVGTEAFFGQGTRLTVV.